This entry describes one TCR beta chain. A single record per CDR3 protein comes from TCRdb applying MiXCR to the RT-PCR reads. This table holds 70,000 or so distinct CDR3 sequences, around 27% found once. This entry belongs to a study of patients and donors after allogeneic stem cell transplantation. The TCR originated in a human donor who was either an allogeneic HSCT recipient or a stem cell or donor lymphocyte infusion donor (not recorded which). It is not recorded whose cells these are; they may come from a transplant donor. Sequenced material: blood, either unsorted or a sorted T cell fraction (not recorded which).

This CDR3 is CASSFFHGGNTIYF. CDR3 DNA sequence: TGTGCCAGCAGCTTCTTTCACGGAGGAAACACCATATATTTT. The rearrangement joins TRBV5-5 to TRBJ1-3; no firm D call. The CDR3 consists of 14 residues. Germline values: CDR1 SGHKS, CDR2 YYEKEE (reference sequence). The V gene lost 2 bases and the J gene lost 4 bases, with 10 bases spanning the gap.